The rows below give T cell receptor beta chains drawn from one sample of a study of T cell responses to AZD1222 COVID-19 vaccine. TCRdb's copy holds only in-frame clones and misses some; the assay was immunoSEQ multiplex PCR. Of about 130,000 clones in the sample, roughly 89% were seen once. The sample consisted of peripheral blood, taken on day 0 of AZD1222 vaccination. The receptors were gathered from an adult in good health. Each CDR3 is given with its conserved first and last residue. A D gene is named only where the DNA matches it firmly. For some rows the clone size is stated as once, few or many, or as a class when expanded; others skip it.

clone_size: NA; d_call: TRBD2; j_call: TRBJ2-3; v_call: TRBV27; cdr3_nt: TGTGCCAGCAGTCCGTGGACTAGCGGGGGTACAGATACGCAGTATTTT; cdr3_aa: CASSPWTSGGTDTQYF
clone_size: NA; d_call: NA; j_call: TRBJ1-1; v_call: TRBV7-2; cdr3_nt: TGTGCCAGCAGCTTAGTGGCAGGGAGGTTGGACACTGAAGCTTTCTTT; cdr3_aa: CASSLVAGRLDTEAFF
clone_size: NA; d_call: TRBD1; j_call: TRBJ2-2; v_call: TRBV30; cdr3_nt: TGTGCCTGTGACAGGGATTACGGTGGGGAGCTGTTTTTT; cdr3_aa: CACDRDYGGELFF
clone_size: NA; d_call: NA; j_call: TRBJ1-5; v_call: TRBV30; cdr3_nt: TGTGCCTGGAGTGTAGGGGACATCGGCCGTAATCAGCCCCAGCATTTT; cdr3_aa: CAWSVGDIGRNQPQHF
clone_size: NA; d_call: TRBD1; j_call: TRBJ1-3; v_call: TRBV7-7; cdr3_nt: TGTGCCAGCAGCCTTGGGACAGGCCCTGGAAACACCATATATTTT; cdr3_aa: CASSLGTGPGNTIYF
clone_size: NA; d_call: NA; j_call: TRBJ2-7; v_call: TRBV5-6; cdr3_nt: TGTGCCAGCAGGCGAACAGGGTCCTACGAGCAGTACTTC; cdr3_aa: CASRRTGSYEQYF
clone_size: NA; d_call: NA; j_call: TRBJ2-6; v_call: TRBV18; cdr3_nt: TGTGCCAGCTCAACGACAGGCTCTGGGGCCAACGTCCTGACTTTC; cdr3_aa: CASSTTGSGANVLTF
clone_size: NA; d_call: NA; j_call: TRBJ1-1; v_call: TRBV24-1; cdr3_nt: TGTGCCACCAGTGATCCTAAGACAGGAGGCACTGAAGCTTTCTTT; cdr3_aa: CATSDPKTGGTEAFF
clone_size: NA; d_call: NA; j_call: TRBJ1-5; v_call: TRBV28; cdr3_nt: TGTGCCAGCAGTTCCTCGACGGAGATGTTTTTTCAGCCCCAGCATTTT; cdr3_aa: CASSSSTEMFFQPQHF
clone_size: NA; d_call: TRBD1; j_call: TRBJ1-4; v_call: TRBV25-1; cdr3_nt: TGTGCCAGCAGTTCGACAGGGGGCTTTGAAAAACTGTTTTTT; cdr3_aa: CASSSTGGFEKLFF
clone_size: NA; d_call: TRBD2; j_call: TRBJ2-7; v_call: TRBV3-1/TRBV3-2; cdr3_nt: TGTGCCAGCGCACGGACTAGCGGGGGAGTGAGGGTCTACGAGCAGTACTTC; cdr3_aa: CASARTSGGVRVYEQYF
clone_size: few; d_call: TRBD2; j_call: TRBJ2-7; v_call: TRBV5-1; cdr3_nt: TGCGCCAGCAGGATCAATAGCGGGACGAACTACGAGCAGTACTTC; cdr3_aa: CASRINSGTNYEQYF
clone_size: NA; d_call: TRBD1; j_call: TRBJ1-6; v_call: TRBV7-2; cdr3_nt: TGTGCCAGCAGCACACAGGGGACTACGAATTCACCCCTCCACTTT; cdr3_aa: CASSTQGTTNSPLHF
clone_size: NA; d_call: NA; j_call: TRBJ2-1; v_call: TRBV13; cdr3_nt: TGTGCCAGCAGCCGGAGGAGGTCCCTAGTAGGCAATGAGCAGTTCTTC; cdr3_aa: CASSRRRSLVGNEQFF
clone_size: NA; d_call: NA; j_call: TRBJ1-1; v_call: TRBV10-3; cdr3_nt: TGTGCCATCAGAAAACAGACAAAAGGGTCTATGAACACTGAAGCTTTCTTT; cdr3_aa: CAIRKQTKGSMNTEAFF
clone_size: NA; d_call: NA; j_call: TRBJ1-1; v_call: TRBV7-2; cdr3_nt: TGTGCCAGCAGCTTATTTTCGGGGGAAGCTTTCTTT; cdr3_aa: CASSLFSGEAFF
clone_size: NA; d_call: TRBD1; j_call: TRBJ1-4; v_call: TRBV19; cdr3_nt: TGTGCCAGTAGTAGAGGACAGGGGGAGACAGTTGAAAAACTGTTTTTT; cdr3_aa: CASSRGQGETVEKLFF
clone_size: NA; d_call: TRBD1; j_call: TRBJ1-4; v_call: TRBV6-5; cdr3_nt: TGTGCCAGCTTCGGACAGGGCGAAGAAAAACTGTTTTTT; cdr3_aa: CASFGQGEEKLFF
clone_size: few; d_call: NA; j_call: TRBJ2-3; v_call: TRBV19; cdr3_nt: TGTGCCAGTACCCAAGACAGGTTCCCTACAGATACGCAGTATTTT; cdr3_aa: CASTQDRFPTDTQYF
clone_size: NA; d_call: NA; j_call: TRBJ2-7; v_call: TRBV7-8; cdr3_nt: TGTGCCAGCAGCCGAAACTCCTACGAGCAGTACTTC; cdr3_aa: CASSRNSYEQYF
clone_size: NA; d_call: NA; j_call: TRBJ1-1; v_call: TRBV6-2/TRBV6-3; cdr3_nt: TGTGCCAGCAGTTATATACGTGGCGCTGAAGCTTTCTTT; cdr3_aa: CASSYIRGAEAFF
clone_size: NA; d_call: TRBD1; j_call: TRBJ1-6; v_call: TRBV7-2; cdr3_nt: TGTGCCAGCAGCCCCCAGGGGGGAGGGTCACCCCTCCACTTT; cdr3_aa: CASSPQGGGSPLHF
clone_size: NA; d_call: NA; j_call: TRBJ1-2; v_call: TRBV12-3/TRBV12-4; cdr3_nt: TGTGCCAGCAGTTTGGGGGGCGGCTACACCTTC; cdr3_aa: CASSLGGGYTF
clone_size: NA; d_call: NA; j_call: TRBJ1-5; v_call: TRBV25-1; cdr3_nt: TGTGCCAGCAGCGACACTCAGACAGGCCTCAATCAGCCCCAGCATTTT; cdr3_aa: CASSDTQTGLNQPQHF
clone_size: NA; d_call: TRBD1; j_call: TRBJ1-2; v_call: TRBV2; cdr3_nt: TGTGCCAGCGGGGTTGACAGGGTTGGCTACACCTTC; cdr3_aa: CASGVDRVGYTF
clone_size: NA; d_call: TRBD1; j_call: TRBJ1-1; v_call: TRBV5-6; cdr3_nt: TGTGCCAGCAGCGCGGGACAGGGGGCGAACACTGAAGCTTTCTTT; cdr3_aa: CASSAGQGANTEAFF
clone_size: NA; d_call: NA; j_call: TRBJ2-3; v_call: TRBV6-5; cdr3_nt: TGTGCCAGCAGACTTCGGGTAGTCGGGCCAGATACGCAGTATTTT; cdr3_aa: CASRLRVVGPDTQYF
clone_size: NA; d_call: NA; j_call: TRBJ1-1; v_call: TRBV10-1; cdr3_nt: TGCGCCAGCAGCCGAGACAGGACGAACACTGAAGCTTTCTTT; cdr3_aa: CASSRDRTNTEAFF
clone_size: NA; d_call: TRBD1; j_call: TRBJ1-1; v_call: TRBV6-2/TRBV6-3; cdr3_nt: TGTGCCAGCAGTAGATCGCCGGGACAGTTCATGAACACTGAAGCTTTCTTT; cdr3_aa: CASSRSPGQFMNTEAFF
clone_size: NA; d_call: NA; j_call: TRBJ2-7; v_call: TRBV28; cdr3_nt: TGTGCCAGCAGTTCACAAGGGCAGACCTACGAGCAGTACTTC; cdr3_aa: CASSSQGQTYEQYF
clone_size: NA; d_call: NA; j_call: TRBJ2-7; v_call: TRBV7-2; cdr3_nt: TGTGCCAGCAGCTTGGCGGGGCTCTCCTACGAGCAGTACTTC; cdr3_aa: CASSLAGLSYEQYF
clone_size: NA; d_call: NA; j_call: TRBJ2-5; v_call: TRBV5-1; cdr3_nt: TGCGCCAGCAGCTTGCGCCAGGGGACCCAGTACTTC; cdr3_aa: CASSLRQGTQYF
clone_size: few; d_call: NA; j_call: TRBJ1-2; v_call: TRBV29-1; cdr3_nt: TGCAGCGTTTCGTCAGGTGGCTACACCTTC; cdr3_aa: CSVSSGGYTF
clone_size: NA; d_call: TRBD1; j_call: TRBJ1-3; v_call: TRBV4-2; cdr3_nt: TGTGCCAGCAGCCCTGCAGCGGTCGGGACAGGAGCTGGAAACACCATATATTTT; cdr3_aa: CASSPAAVGTGAGNTIYF
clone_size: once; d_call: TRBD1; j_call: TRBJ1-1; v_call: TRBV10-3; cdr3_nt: TGTGCCATCGGGGGGACAGAGAGGAACACTGAAGCTTTCTTT; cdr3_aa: CAIGGTERNTEAFF
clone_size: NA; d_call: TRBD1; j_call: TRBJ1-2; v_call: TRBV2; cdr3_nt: TGTGCCAGCAGTGAAGCGCTGGGACAGGGAAGCGGCTACACCTTC; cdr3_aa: CASSEALGQGSGYTF
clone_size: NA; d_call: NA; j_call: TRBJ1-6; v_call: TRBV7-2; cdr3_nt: TGTGCCAGCAGCTTCAATAATTCACCCCTCCACTTT; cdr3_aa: CASSFNNSPLHF
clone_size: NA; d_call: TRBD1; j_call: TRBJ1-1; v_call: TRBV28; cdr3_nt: TGTGCCGGCAAAGACAGGGCTTCGTACACTGAAGCTTTCTTT; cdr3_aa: CAGKDRASYTEAFF
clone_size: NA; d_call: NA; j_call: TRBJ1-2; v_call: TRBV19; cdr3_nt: TGTGCCAGTTCAGACAAGCCCTACTATGGCTACACCTTC; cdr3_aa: CASSDKPYYGYTF
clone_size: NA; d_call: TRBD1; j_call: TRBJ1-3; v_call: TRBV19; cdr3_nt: TGTGCCAGTAGTATGTCATCAGGGGGCAGGAGATCTGGAAACACCATATATTTT; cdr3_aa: CASSMSSGGRRSGNTIYF
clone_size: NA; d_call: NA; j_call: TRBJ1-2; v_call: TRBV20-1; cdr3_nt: TGCAGTGCTAGGGACGGCTATGGCTACACCTTC; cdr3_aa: CSARDGYGYTF
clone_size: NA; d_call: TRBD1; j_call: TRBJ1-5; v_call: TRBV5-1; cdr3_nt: TGCGCCAGCAGCTTGGGACAGGGGAGCAATCAGCCCCAGCATTTT; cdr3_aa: CASSLGQGSNQPQHF
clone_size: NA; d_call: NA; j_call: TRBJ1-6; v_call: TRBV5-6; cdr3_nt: TGTGCCAGCAGCCACCCCGGGGCACCCCTCCACTTT; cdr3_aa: CASSHPGAPLHF
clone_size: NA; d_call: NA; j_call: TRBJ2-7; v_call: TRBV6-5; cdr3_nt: TGTGCCAGCAGTTACCCCTCGGCGGGCCGGTACGAGCAGTACTTC; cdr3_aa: CASSYPSAGRYEQYF